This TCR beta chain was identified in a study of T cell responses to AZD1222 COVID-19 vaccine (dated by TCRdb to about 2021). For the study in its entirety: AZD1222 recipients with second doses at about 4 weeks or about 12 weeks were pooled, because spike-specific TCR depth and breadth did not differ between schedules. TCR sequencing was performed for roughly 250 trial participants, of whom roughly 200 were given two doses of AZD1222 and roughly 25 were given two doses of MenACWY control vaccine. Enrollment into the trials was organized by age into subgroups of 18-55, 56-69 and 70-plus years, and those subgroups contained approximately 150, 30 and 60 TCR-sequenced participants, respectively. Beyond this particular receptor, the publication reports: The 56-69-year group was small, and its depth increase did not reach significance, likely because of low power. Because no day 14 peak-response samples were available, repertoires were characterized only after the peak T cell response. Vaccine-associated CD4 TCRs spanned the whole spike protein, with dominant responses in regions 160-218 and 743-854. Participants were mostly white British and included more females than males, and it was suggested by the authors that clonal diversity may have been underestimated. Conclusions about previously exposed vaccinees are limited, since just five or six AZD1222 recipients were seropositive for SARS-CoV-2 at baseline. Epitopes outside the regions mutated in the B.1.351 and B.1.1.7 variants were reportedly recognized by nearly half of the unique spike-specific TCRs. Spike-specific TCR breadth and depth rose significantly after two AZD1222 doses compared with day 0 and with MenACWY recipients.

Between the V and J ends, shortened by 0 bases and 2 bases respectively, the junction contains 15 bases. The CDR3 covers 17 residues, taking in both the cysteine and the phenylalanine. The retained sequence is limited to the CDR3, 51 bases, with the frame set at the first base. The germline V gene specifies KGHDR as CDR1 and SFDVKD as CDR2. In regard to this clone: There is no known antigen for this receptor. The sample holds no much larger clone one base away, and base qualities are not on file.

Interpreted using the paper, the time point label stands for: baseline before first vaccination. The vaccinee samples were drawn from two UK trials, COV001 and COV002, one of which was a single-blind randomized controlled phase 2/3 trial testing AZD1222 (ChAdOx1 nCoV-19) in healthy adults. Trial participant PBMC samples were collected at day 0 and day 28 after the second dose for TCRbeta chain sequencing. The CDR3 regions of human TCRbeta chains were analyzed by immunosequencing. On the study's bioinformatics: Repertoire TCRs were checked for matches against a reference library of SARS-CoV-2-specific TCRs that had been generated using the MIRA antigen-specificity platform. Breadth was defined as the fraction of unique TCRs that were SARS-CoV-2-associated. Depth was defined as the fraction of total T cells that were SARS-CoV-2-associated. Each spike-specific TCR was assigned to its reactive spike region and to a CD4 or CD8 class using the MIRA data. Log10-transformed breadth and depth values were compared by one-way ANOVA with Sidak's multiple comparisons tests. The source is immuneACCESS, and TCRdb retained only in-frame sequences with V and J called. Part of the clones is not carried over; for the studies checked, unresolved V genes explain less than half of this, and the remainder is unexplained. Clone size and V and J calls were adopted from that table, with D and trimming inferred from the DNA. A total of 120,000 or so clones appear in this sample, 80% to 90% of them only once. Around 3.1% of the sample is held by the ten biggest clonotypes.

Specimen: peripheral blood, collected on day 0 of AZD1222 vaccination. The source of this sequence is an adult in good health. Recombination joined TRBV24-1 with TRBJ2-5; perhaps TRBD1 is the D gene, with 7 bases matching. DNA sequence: TGTGCCACCAGTGATTTGGGGCTAGCAGGGGGGCAAGAGACCCAGTACTTC. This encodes CATSDLGLAGGQETQYF.